This T cell receptor beta chain originates from a study of cytomegalovirus exposure and HLA in healthy donors. About the study: An early data release held approximately 80 million unique TCRs from HLA-typed donors. Study results and caveats: A prior analysis recorded that most TCR beta V segments were productive about 87% or about 30% of the time. There were reportedly fewer N-insertions in an Asian-associated ancestry cluster than the approximately 700-donor mean, in a later analysis.

A remark on this clone: Its antigen is currently unknown.

From germline, CDR1 is SEHNR and CDR2 FQNEAQ (reference sequence). V lost 0 bases and J lost 2, with 14 bases in between. This CDR3 region has 16 residues. The PCR ran on 60 Vbeta and 13 Jbeta primers. The data were produced by immunoSEQ multiplex PCR, yet TCRdb's version contains in-frame clones alone and is incomplete. Seen here are some 130,000 clones, approximately 61% observed once, and the top ten hold over 1.5%. The sample consisted of PBMCs. The chain couples TRBV7-9 to TRBJ2-7, with TRBD1 as a possible D gene (6 bases). This clonotype was obtained from a human donor in good health. The CDR3 nucleotides read TGTGCCAGCAGCTTAGCGGGGACAAGGGCCACCTACGAGCAGTACTTC. Protein: CASSLAGTRATYEQYF. The complete variable domain, with remaining parts taken from reference TRBV7-9 and TRBJ2-7, reads DTGVSQNPRHKITKRGQNVTFRCDPISEHNRLYWYRQTLGQGPEFLTYFQNEAQLEKSRLLSDRFSAERPKGSFSTLEIQRTEQGDSAMYLCASSLAGTRATYEQYFGPGTRLTVT.